Listed here are 2 T cell receptor beta chains from one sample, sequenced in a study of blood T cells in healthy people across ages. PCR was performed a second time for roughly 7 to 11 cycles using a sample-barcoded 5' primer and a J-beta primer mix. TCRdb re-derived calls from the 5' RACE reads in MiXCR, one entry per CDR3 protein. The sample holds hundreds of thousands of distinct CDR3 sequences, 58% seen once. The specimen sequenced was blood. Receptors originate from a man between 60 and 70 years old in good health.

Remarks on this clonotype: It may be a read error: a sequence one base away is much more abundant. CDR3 region: CASNRGPGRGTDTQYF. CDR3 DNA sequence: TGTGCCAGCAACCGGGGCCCCGGCCGGGGCACAGATACGCAGTATTTT. The chain is built from TRBV13 and TRBJ2-3; D is tentatively TRBD1 or TRBD2 (5 bases each). The CDR3 is made up of 16 amino acids. Germline CDR1 reads PRHDT; CDR2 reads FYEKMQ (reference sequence). With 7 bases removed from V and 1 base from J, the gap between germline ends came to 18 bases.

The chain carries TRBV9 and TRBJ2-7, with 9 nucleotides matching TRBD1. The J call could be wrong; TRBJ2-5 is a better fit for the DNA end. The CDR3 consists of 15 residues. The germline V gene has CDR1 SGDLS and CDR2 YYNGEE. The DNA for the CDR3 is TGTGCCAGCAGCTCCACCGGGACAGGGTGGGAGACCCAGTACTTC. Translation: CASSSTGTGWETQYF.